Given below is one T cell receptor (beta chain) in context. Antigen specificity is unknown. The data were obtained in a study of cytomegalovirus exposure and HLA in healthy donors. General study points: Later findings reportedly placed an Asian-associated ancestry cluster below the roughly 670-donor mean for N-insertions. Several of the most significant clusters appeared linked to common viral pathogens, based on a later analysis. Later work found most CMV-associated TCR beta chains apparently HLA-restricted. Associated with HLA alleles at 0.05 false discovery rate in a later analysis were over 15,000 TCR beta sequences.

This PCR relied on a set of 60 Vbeta primers and 13 Jbeta primers. Method: immunoSEQ multiplex PCR; TCRdb's copy keeps in-frame clones and lacks some. This sample has 70,000 to 95,000 clones, with more than 55% found just once. The ends were cut back, 5 bases at V and 0 bases at J, with 11 bases in the middle. The germline V gene has CDR1 SGHAT and CDR2 FQNNGV. CDR3 length: 15 residues. Source material: PBMCs. This sequence was found in a woman aged 30 to 39 in good health and CMV-seropositive. The V and J genes are TRBV11-2 and TRBJ1-3; D remains ambiguous. The CDR3, as DNA: TGTGCCAGCAGCCCCCAGATTCTCTCTGGAAACACCATATATTTT. Translated: CASSPQILSGNTIYF. Full variable domain (rest looked up from reference TRBV11-2 and TRBJ1-3): EAGVAQSPRYKIIEKRQSVAFWCNPISGHATLYWYQQILGQGPKLLIQFQNNGVVDDSQLPKDRFSAERLKGVDSTLKIQPAKLEDSAVYLCASSPQILSGNTIYFGEGSWLTVV.